The table lists the clone carrying this TCR beta chain with a few counts. What it recognizes is unknown. TCRdb recomputed calls from the 5' RACE reads with MiXCR, one row per CDR3 protein. The sample consists of a few hundred thousand distinct CDR3 sequences, roughly 30% of them appearing once. The CDR3 covers 17 residues. Per the germline V gene, CDR1 is SGHNT and CDR2 is YENEEA. V lost 3 bases to trimming and J lost 3 bases, with 18 bases between them. These data originate in a study of identical twins' blood T cells. Study-wide findings and caveats: Abundant TCRbeta CDR3s overlapped more between twins than with unrelated donors. Shared CDR3 clonotype counts between two donors mainly tracked the product of their cloneset sizes, twins included.

The receptor was isolated from a woman aged 18 to 55 in good health. The sequenced material came from PBMCs. This chain connects TRBV11-3 to TRBJ2-1; possible D gene TRBD1, 6 bases. The CDR3 DNA reads TGTGCCAGCAGCTTCCTGGGGTCAGGGGTGGACTACAATGAGCAGTTCTTC. Residues: CASSFLGSGVDYNEQFF.